The 20 T cell receptor beta chains below come from one sample, sequenced in a study of post-analysis software for immune sequencing data. Regarding the study as a whole: TRBV segments more frequent in patients than in controls numbered about five and included TRBV5-6, TRBV5-1 and TRBV20-1.

These receptors' antigens are unknown. Each TCR beta cDNA library carried unique molecular identifiers. TCRdb re-called the PCR reads with MiXCR, one entry per CDR3 protein. The table records roughly 600,000 distinct CDR3 sequences, roughly 47% of them present only once. The sample consisted of blood. All receptors come from a girl between 10 and 17 years old with multiple sclerosis.

The table lists this clonotype with a few counts. The chain carries TRBV10-3 and TRBJ2-1; no clear D. The V gene's germline CDR1 is ENHRY and CDR2 SYGVKD. The V gene lost 2 bases and the J gene lost 2 bases, with 10 bases spanning the gap. This CDR3 has 15 amino acids. The chain's CDR3 is CAISEQGTAYNEQFF. The DNA of the CDR3 is TGTGCCATCAGTGAGCAAGGAACGGCCTACAATGAGCAGTTCTTC.

The rearrangement links TRBV10-2 to TRBJ2-1; 9 nucleotides align to TRBD2. J gave up 4 bases and V 5 bases, and 9 bases lay outside the gene matches. This CDR3 comprises 16 residues. Germline loops: CDR1 WSHSY, CDR2 SAAADI. For the CDR3, the DNA is TGCGCCAGCAGTAATAGCGGGAGCGGGGATTACAATGAGCAGTTCTTC. The encoded protein is CASSNSGSGDYNEQFF.

The chain combines TRBV7-9 with TRBJ1-2; 12 positions match TRBD1. The CDR3 runs to 16 residues. Germline loops: CDR1 SEHNR, CDR2 FQNEAQ (reference sequence). V lost 6 bases to trimming and J lost 7 bases; unmatched junction nucleotides: 12. The CDR3 loop reads CASSLGQGAQDCGYTF. CDR3 DNA: TGTGCCAGCAGTTTGGGACAGGGGGCCCAAGACTGTGGCTACACCTTC.

The V and J genes are TRBV10-3 and TRBJ2-7; 14 nucleotides line up with TRBD2. The germline V gene has CDR1 ENHRY and CDR2 SYGVKD. V gave up 5 bases and J gave up 0 bases; unmatched junction bases: 3. The CDR3 spans 16 residues. In DNA, the CDR3 is TGTGCCATCAGTCTGGGACTAGCGGGGGACTCCTACGAGCAGTACTTC. It specifies CAISLGLAGDSYEQYF.

V gene TRBV9 combines with J gene TRBJ2-5; a possible D gene is TRBD2 (6 bases). V was trimmed by 3 bases and J by 6 bases, leaving 12 bases between them. CDR1 and CDR2 from the germline V gene are SGDLS and YYNGEE. The CDR3 is 13 residues long. Here the CDR3 DNA reads TGTGCCAGCAGCGGACTAGGGATAAAGACCCAGTACTTC. Its protein product is CASSGLGIKTQYF.

On this clonotype: This may be a read error, as it is one base from a much larger clone. The chain uses TRBV3-1 and TRBJ2-1, with no clear D. The CDR3 extends over 12 amino acids. Trimming stripped 6 bases from V and 6 bases from J, with 9 bases between. The germline CDR1 and CDR2 sequences are LGHDT and YNNKEL (reference sequence). DNA for the CDR3: TGTGCCAGCAGTTCTGGGTTCAATGAGCAGTTCTTC. Its translation is CASSSGFNEQFF.

This clonotype was counted between two and nine times. V and J are TRBV5-1 and TRBJ2-7; weak D call: TRBD2 (6 bases). The germline gives CDR1 SGHRS, CDR2 YFSETQ. The CDR3 consists of 16 residues. Trimming stripped 0 bases from V and 0 bases from J, with 13 bases between. CDR3 in DNA: TGCGCCAGCAGCTTGGCCGGGACTCTGAGCTCCTACGAGCAGTACTTC. It codes for CASSLAGTLSSYEQYF.

This clonotype was counted only a few times. This CDR3 is CASRQGEAEQYF. The CDR3, as DNA: TGTGCCAGTCGACAGGGTGAGGCCGAGCAGTACTTC. The rearrangement uses TRBV10-3 and TRBJ2-7, with 7 bases matching TRBD1. The CDR3 totals 12 residues. Per the germline V gene, CDR1 is ENHRY and CDR2 is SYGVKD. Trimming at V came to 10 bases and at J to 6 bases, leaving 9 bases not matched to a gene.

The chain couples TRBV7-2 to TRBJ2-5; 12 bases align to TRBD2. The J segment lost 5 bases and the V segment lost 7 bases, leaving 8 bases of the junction unmatched. The CDR3 is 15 amino acids. In germline, CDR1 is SGHTA, CDR2 FQGNSA. DNA for the CDR3: TGTGCCAGCACCCTAGGACTAGCGGGGTGGGAGACCCAGTACTTC. Protein: CASTLGLAGWETQYF.

The gene calls are TRBV12-3 or TRBV12-4 and TRBJ1-3; no clear D. Trimming cost V 8 bases and J 0 bases, with 8 bases left between them. CDR3 length: 13 residues. The CDR3 here is CASGGNSGNTIYF. As DNA, the CDR3 is TGTGCCAGCGGCGGGAACTCTGGAAACACCATATATTTT.

This chain connects TRBV20-1 to TRBJ2-1; D ambiguous. The CDR3 extends over 11 amino acids. Germline loops: CDR1 DFQATT, CDR2 SNEGSKA (reference sequence). Trimming cost V 3 bases and J 5 bases, with 5 bases left between them. The CDR3 nucleotides are TGCAGTGCTAGGAGTGACAATGAGCAGTTCTTC. Protein product: CSARSDNEQFF.

This chain uses TRBV6-6 with TRBJ2-1; 15 positions match TRBD2. The CDR3 extends over 15 amino acids. With V trimmed by 2 bases and J by 10 bases, 3 bases remained unmatched. Germline V CDR1 and CDR2: MNHNY, SVGAGI (reference sequence). The CDR3 region is CASSYPGLAGGEQFF. The DNA of the CDR3 is TGTGCCAGCAGTTACCCCGGACTAGCGGGAGGGGAGCAGTTCTTC.

The chain couples TRBV10-2 to TRBJ2-1; D is undetermined. The CDR3 runs to 11 residues. Germline loops: CDR1 WSHSY, CDR2 SAAADI. Trimming stripped 8 bases from V and 10 bases from J, with 12 bases between. CDR3 region: CASSRAPEQFF. The CDR3 DNA reads as TGCGCCAGCTCAAGGGCCCCCGAGCAGTTCTTC.

This clonotype was seen repeatedly, ten times or more. The chain recombines TRBV7-3 with TRBJ2-3; D is undetermined. Trimming removed 1 base at V and 0 bases at J, with 5 bases between. Germline CDR1 SGHTA, CDR2 FQGTGA. The CDR3 runs to 14 residues. CDR3 nucleotides: TGTGCCAGCAGCTTAATGGGAAGCACAGATACGCAGTATTTT. It encodes CASSLMGSTDTQYF.

This clonotype has more than one count but fewer than ten. This rearrangement joins TRBV4-1 to TRBJ2-3; TRBD1 matches at 10 bases. The V and J ends lost 1 base and 2 bases, in that order; junction bases with no gene match: 6. In germline, CDR1 is MGHRA, CDR2 YSYEKL. This CDR3 contains 17 residues. The DNA of the CDR3 is TGCGCCAGCAGCCAAGGACAGGGGGCCCCCCCCACAGATACGCAGTATTTT. It yields the protein CASSQGQGAPPTDTQYF.

This clonotype was seen many times. This sequence joins TRBV12-3 or TRBV12-4 and TRBJ1-2; 11 bases map to TRBD1. V lost 3 bases to trimming and J lost 8 bases; unmatched junction nucleotides: 8. The CDR3 has 15 amino acids. CDR3 in amino acids: CASSLGAGQGGGYTF. DNA of the CDR3: TGTGCCAGCAGTTTGGGCGCGGGACAGGGGGGCGGCTACACCTTC.

The J gene is TRBJ2-7, the V gene TRBV12-3 or TRBV12-4; D might be TRBD2 (6 bases). V lost 5 bases, J lost 0 bases, and 14 bases lay in between. CDR3 size: 15 residues. The CDR3 reads CASSPGAGRSYEQYF. As DNA, the CDR3 is TGTGCCAGCAGTCCTGGTGCGGGGCGCTCCTACGAGCAGTACTTC.

This clonotype was detected only a few times. The gene calls are TRBV7-9 and TRBJ2-7, with 12 bases aligning to TRBD2. Per germline, CDR1 SEHNR and CDR2 FQNEAQ (reference sequence). Trimming took 1 base from V and 5 from J; bases not matched to a gene: 9. This CDR3 is 17 amino acids long. CDR3 loop: CASSLGRASGRANEQYF. CDR3 in DNA: TGTGCCAGCAGCTTAGGTCGGGCTAGCGGGAGGGCCAACGAGCAGTACTTC. Full variable domain (rest looked up from reference TRBV7-9 and TRBJ2-7): DTGVSQNPRHKITKRGQNVTFRCDPISEHNRLYWYRQTLGQGPEFLTYFQNEAQLEKSRLLSDRFSAERPKGSFSTLEIQRTEQGDSAMYLCASSLGRASGRANEQYFGPGTRLTVT.

The rearrangement links TRBV12-3 or TRBV12-4 to TRBJ2-5; no clear D gene. The J call may be faulty, since TRBJ2-7 better matches the DNA end. The CDR3 loop spans 14 amino acids. This CDR3 is CASSLNGEFYEQYF. DNA of the CDR3: TGTGCCAGCAGTTTAAATGGGGAATTCTACGAGCAGTACTTC.

The chain links TRBV7-8 to TRBJ1-2; D ambiguous. Trimming left V 1 base short and J 8 bases short, with 14 bases between. The CDR3 consists of 14 residues. From germline, CDR1 is SGHVS and CDR2 FQNEAQ. CDR3 loop: CASSLESGVRGYTF. CDR3 bases: TGTGCCAGCAGCTTAGAGTCCGGGGTACGGGGCTACACCTTC.